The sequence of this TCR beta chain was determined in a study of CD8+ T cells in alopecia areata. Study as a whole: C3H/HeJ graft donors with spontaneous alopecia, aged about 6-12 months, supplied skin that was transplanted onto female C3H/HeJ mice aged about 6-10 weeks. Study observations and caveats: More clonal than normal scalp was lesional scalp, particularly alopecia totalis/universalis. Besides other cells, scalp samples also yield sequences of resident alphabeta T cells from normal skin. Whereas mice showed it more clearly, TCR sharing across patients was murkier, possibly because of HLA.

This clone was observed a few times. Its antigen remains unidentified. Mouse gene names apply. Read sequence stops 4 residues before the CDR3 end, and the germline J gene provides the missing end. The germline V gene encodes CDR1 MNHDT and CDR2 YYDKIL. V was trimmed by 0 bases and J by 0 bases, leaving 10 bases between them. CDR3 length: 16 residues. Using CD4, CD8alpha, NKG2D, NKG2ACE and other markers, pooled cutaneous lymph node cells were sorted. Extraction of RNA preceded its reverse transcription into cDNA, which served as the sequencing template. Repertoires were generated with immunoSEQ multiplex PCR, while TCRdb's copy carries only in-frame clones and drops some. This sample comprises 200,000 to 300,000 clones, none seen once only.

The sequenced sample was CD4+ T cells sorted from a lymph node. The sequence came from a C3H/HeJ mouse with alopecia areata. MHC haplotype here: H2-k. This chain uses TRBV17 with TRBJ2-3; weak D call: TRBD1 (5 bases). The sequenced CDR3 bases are TGTGCTAGCAGTAGAGATCCAGGGAATAGTGCAGAA. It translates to CASSRDPGNSAE. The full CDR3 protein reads CASSRDPGNSAETLYF.